Presented here are 9 T cell receptor beta chains from one specimen sequenced in a study of graft-versus-host responses after intestinal transplantation. This table comes from immunoSEQ multiplex PCR, and its TCRdb copy is limited to in-frame clones, with some not included. In the table there are just under 85,000 clones, around 90% of which are singletons. No antigen has been assigned to these receptors. Material: unstimulated CD8+ T cells sorted from spleen or lymph node cells, obtained before transplant. The receptor set was obtained from a human donor who was the organ donor for an intestinal transplant.

The chain couples TRBV7-9 to TRBJ1-1, with D maybe TRBD1 (5 bases). The germline V gene has CDR1 SEHNR and CDR2 FQNEAQ (reference sequence). The CDR3 loop spans 15 amino acids. V was cut by 3 bases and J by 3 bases, with 14 bases left in between. CDR3 DNA: TGTGCCAGCAGCTTGGTGGGCGGGGCCTACACTGAAGCTTTCTTT. It yields the protein CASSLVGGAYTEAFF.

The CDR3 DNA is TGCGCCAGCAGTACCGGGGTAGGGGCAGATACGCAGTATTTT. Protein product: CASSTGVGADTQYF. The genes are TRBV5-1 and TRBJ2-3; D may be TRBD1 or TRBD2 (5 bases each). This CDR3 spans 14 amino acids. V lost 5 bases and J lost 4, with 14 bases in between. The germline V gene encodes CDR1 SGHRS and CDR2 YFSETQ.

This chain connects TRBV29-1 to TRBJ1-1; D remains ambiguous. Trimming took off 7 bases at V and 0 bases at J, with 9 bases between the two ends. This CDR3 comprises 12 residues. CDR1 and CDR2 (germline): SQVTM, ANQGSEA. The CDR3 protein is CSATEMNTEAFF. CDR3 sequence (DNA): TGCAGCGCCACGGAGATGAACACTGAAGCTTTCTTT. The complete variable domain, with remaining parts taken from reference TRBV29-1 and TRBJ1-1, reads SAVISQKPSRDICQRGTSLTIQCQVDSQVTMMFWYRQQPGQSLTLIATANQGSEATYESGFVIDKFPISRPNLTFSTLTVSNMSPEDSSIYLCSATEMNTEAFFGQGTRLTVV.

The chain has TRBV5-1 and TRBJ2-3; D may be TRBD1 (6 bases). V lost 2 bases to trimming and J lost 1 base, with 11 bases between them. The germline V gene encodes CDR1 SGHRS and CDR2 YFSETQ. This CDR3 region has 15 residues. CDR3 protein: CASSFGWGRTDTQYF. CDR3 nucleotide sequence: TGCGCCAGCAGCTTTGGCTGGGGGCGCACAGATACGCAGTATTTT.

V gene TRBV9 combines with J gene TRBJ2-3; D is possibly TRBD2 (7 bases). CDR3 length: 16 residues. Germline V gives CDR1 SGDLS, CDR2 YYNGEE. Trimming left V 4 bases short and J 1 base short, with 16 bases between. The CDR3 is CASSREGGTRTDTQYF. The CDR3 nucleotides are TGTGCCAGCAGCCGAGAGGGGGGGACCCGCACAGATACGCAGTATTTT.

The rearrangement joins TRBV6-6 to TRBJ1-4; the D is unclear. The germline V gene has CDR1 MNHNY and CDR2 SVGAGI (reference sequence). V was trimmed by 2 bases and J by 16 bases, leaving 14 bases between them. CDR3 size: 12 residues. The CDR3 sequence: CASSYPTESGFF. In DNA form, the CDR3 reads TGTGCCAGCAGTTACCCCACCGAGTCTGGGTTTTTT.

Points on this clone: The sample contains more than one DNA sequence encoding this CDR3. V is TRBV15 and J is TRBJ1-1, with a tentative D call TRBD1 (6 bases). Per the germline V gene, CDR1 is LNHNV and CDR2 is YYDKDF (reference sequence). The ends were cut back, 4 bases at V and 4 bases at J, with 19 bases in the middle. The CDR3 sequence is 16 residues long. This CDR3 is CATSTPPQGVSTEAFF. The CDR3 DNA reads TGTGCCACCAGCACCCCACCACAGGGCGTGAGCACTGAAGCTTTCTTT.

CDR3 sequence reads: CASSEVAGGTYEQYF. The CDR3 DNA reads as TGTGCCAGCAGTGAAGTAGCGGGGGGGACCTACGAGCAGTACTTC. V and J are TRBV2 and TRBJ2-7; 11 nucleotides match TRBD2. Germline CDR1 SNHLY, CDR2 FYNNEI. The CDR3 length is 15 residues. The V gene end was trimmed by 1 base and the J gene end by 2 bases; junction bases not matched to a gene: 1.

This sequence joins TRBV5-4 and TRBJ2-1; D uncertain. V lost 0 bases and J 7 bases, leaving 5 bases between the germline ends. CDR3 size: 12 residues. Germline V CDR1 and CDR2: SGHNT, YYREEE (reference sequence). CDR3 region: CASSLVRNEQFF. CDR3 nucleotide sequence: TGTGCCAGCAGCTTGGTGCGGAATGAGCAGTTCTTC.